The present T cell receptor beta chain was sequenced within a study of OX40 agonist ivuxolimab in advanced cancers. About the study: While on treatment, patients had intravenous ivuxolimab at 0.01 to 10 mg/kg every 2 weeks. Those enrolled were 80% to 85% male, with a mean age of around 60 years and ages from about 20 to 90. The study's findings and limits: Expanded peripheral T cells had an undetermined antigen specificity.

A remark on this clone: Antigen unknown.

Sequencing was performed with immunoSEQ multiplex PCR; in TCRdb, only in-frame clones are kept and a portion is missing. The sample lists about 52,000 clones; more than 85% were seen once. The germline CDR1 and CDR2 sequences are SNHLY and FYNNEI. The CDR3 runs to 15 residues. Trimming removed 5 bases from V and 1 base from J, with 14 bases in between. The clonotype comes from an adult with an advanced solid tumor such as melanoma, head and neck, liver or kidney cancer. The source material was CD4+ or CD8+ T cells sorted from blood, sampled in a trial of the OX40 agonist ivuxolimab. The rearrangement uses TRBV2 and TRBJ1-1, with a weak D call TRBD1 (6 bases). The CDR3 loop reads CASSTSGVGNTEAFF. Here the CDR3 DNA reads TGTGCCAGCAGTACCTCAGGGGTGGGGAACACTGAAGCTTTCTTT.